This T cell receptor (beta chain) was retrieved from a study of T cell responses to AZD1222 COVID-19 vaccine. Study-level findings and limits: Reports indicate that nearly half of spike-specific TCRs are directed at unmutated variant regions. Repertoires were obtained only post-peak T cell response. The sample set comprised mostly white British donors with more females, and clonal diversity was possibly underestimated.

Using immunoSEQ multiplex PCR, the repertoire was profiled, and TCRdb retains in-frame clones only, with some absent. This sample has 140,000 to 150,000 clones, with about 90% found just once. Only one count was recorded for this clone. What it binds is not known. The CDR3 is 12 residues long. The V gene's germline CDR1 is LNHDA and CDR2 SQIVND (reference sequence). V lost 1 base, J lost 6 bases, and 6 bases lay in between. The chain links TRBV19 to TRBJ1-2; TRBD1 is a possible D gene (5 bases). Source: peripheral blood, taken 28 days after the second AZD1222 dose. The sequence came from an adult who received the AZD1222 COVID-19 vaccine. CDR3 in amino acids: CASSIGGNGYTF. CDR3 coding DNA: TGTGCCAGTAGTATAGGGGGCAATGGCTACACCTTC.